This TCR beta chain is drawn from a study of molecular identifiers for immune sequencing clone quantification. Overall study: In replicates, the authors split RNA from approximately 20,000 or 100,000 naive CD8 cells five ways and sequenced four. The study's findings and limits: Highly expanded clone sizes could be underestimated by identical TCR molecules that share a barcode. A single cell's spiked Jurkat TCR RNA was reportedly detectable among 950,000 to 1,000,000 naive cells. In CMV-specific effectors, clones above 20 copies held over 99% of molecules; naive, under 1%.

There are many counts of this clonotype. Its target is unknown. Using its own MiXCR run on the PCR reads, TCRdb lists one record per CDR3 protein. Seen here are some 580,000 distinct CDR3 sequences, about 25% observed once, and the top ten hold about 0.73%. Sequenced: naive CD8+ T cells from blood, with Jurkat cell RNA spiked in. Subset indicated: FACS-sorted CD8+CD4-CCR7+CD45RA+ naive T cells. The TCR comes from a human donor in good health. Some libraries in this study had Jurkat cell RNA spiked in.

CDR3 residues: CASSYYGMNTEAFF. For the CDR3, the DNA is TGTGCCAGCAGTTACTACGGAATGAACACTGAAGCTTTCTTT. J is TRBJ1-1 and V is TRBV6-2 or TRBV6-3; D gene uncertain. Germline CDR1 and CDR2: MNHEY and SVGEGT. The CDR3 has 14 residues. Deletions cut 1 base from V and 0 bases from J, with 6 bases between.